A selection of T cell receptor beta chains follows, all from one sample in a study of cytomegalovirus exposure and HLA in healthy donors. Clones were sequenced by immunoSEQ multiplex PCR, and TCRdb holds only the in-frame ones, with some missing. The sample records roughly 100,000 clones, about 83% being singletons. The sample consisted of PBMCs. The receptors stem from a man in his late teens or twenties in good health and CMV-seronegative. Each CDR3 is given with its conserved first and last residue. A D gene is named only where the DNA matches it firmly. Size is omitted from some rows. Given values are once, few, many or a class for expanded clones.

D: NA; V: TRBV25-1; size: NA; J: TRBJ2-7; CDR3: CASSDPGISHPEQYF; DNA: TGTGCCAGCAGTGACCCCGGGATCTCACATCCCGAGCAGTACTTC
D: NA; V: TRBV5-6; size: once; J: TRBJ2-3; CDR3: CASRSTAGIRPDTQYF; DNA: TGTGCCAGCAGGTCGACGGCGGGGATCAGGCCAGATACGCAGTATTTT
D: TRBD2; V: TRBV11-2; size: NA; J: TRBJ2-2; CDR3: CASSSPRGGRGTGELFF; DNA: TGTGCCAGCAGCTCCCCCCGGGGGGGAAGAGGCACCGGGGAGCTGTTTTTT
D: NA; V: TRBV4-3; size: few; J: TRBJ1-1; CDR3: CASSQTARVNTEAFF; DNA: TGCGCCAGCAGCCAAACGGCCAGGGTGAACACTGAAGCTTTCTTT
D: TRBD1; V: TRBV19; size: NA; J: TRBJ2-7; CDR3: CASRRVGTGGSYEQYF; DNA: TGTGCCAGTAGGAGAGTCGGGACAGGGGGCTCCTACGAGCAGTACTTC
D: NA; V: TRBV7-2; size: NA; J: TRBJ2-7; CDR3: CASSLLTSLSSYEQYF; DNA: TGTGCCAGCAGCTTGCTAACTAGCTTAAGCTCCTACGAGCAGTACTTC
D: TRBD1; V: TRBV7-2; size: NA; J: TRBJ1-5; CDR3: CASSAGQEHQPQHF; DNA: TGTGCCAGCAGCGCTGGACAGGAGCATCAGCCCCAGCATTTT
D: NA; V: TRBV6-5; size: NA; J: TRBJ1-6; CDR3: CASSYSTRRDYSPLHF; DNA: TGTGCCAGCAGTTACTCGACTCGCAGGGATTATTCACCCCTCCACTTT
D: TRBD1; V: TRBV6-5; size: NA; J: TRBJ2-5; CDR3: CASTLRQGAETQYF; DNA: TGTGCCAGCACCCTTCGACAGGGGGCTGAGACCCAGTACTTC
D: TRBD1; V: TRBV15; size: once; J: TRBJ2-7; CDR3: CATSRDHGQGALYEQYF; DNA: TGTGCCACCAGCAGAGATCACGGGCAGGGGGCTCTATACGAGCAGTACTTC
D: TRBD1; V: TRBV28; size: NA; J: TRBJ2-7; CDR3: CASSSDRGYEQYF; DNA: TGTGCCAGCAGTTCAGACAGGGGATACGAGCAGTACTTC
D: NA; V: TRBV7-8; size: NA; J: TRBJ1-2; CDR3: CASSLGGSHGYTF; DNA: TGTGCCAGCAGCTTAGGAGGGTCCCATGGCTACACCTTC
D: TRBD1; V: TRBV11-2; size: NA; J: TRBJ1-2; CDR3: CASSYTGGAGYGYTF; DNA: TGTGCCAGCAGCTATACAGGGGGCGCGGGCTATGGCTACACCTTC
D: TRBD2; V: TRBV7-3; size: NA; J: TRBJ2-7; CDR3: CASSLAGGPGYEQYF; DNA: TGTGCCAGCAGCTTAGCGGGAGGGCCGGGGTACGAGCAGTACTTC
D: TRBD2; V: TRBV19; size: NA; J: TRBJ2-3; CDR3: CASSIDTLAGADTQYF; DNA: TGTGCCAGTAGTATAGATACACTAGCGGGAGCAGATACGCAGTATTTT
D: NA; V: TRBV29-1; size: NA; J: TRBJ2-2; CDR3: CSVARSGIGGELFF; DNA: TGCAGCGTTGCTAGATCGGGTATCGGCGGGGAGCTGTTTTTT
D: NA; V: TRBV5-1; size: NA; J: TRBJ2-3; CDR3: CASSLFARSNTDTQYF; DNA: TGCGCCAGCAGCTTGTTCGCGAGATCAAACACAGATACGCAGTATTTT
D: NA; V: TRBV12-2; size: few; J: TRBJ2-3; CDR3: CASRSRRKKRRNLTDTQYF; DNA: TGTGCAAGTCGCTCCCGTAGGAAGAAAAGGCGGAATCTCACAGATACGCAGTATTTT
D: NA; V: TRBV29-1; size: NA; J: TRBJ2-3; CDR3: CSVEGVQRALDTQYF; DNA: TGCAGCGTTGAAGGGGTCCAGCGGGCTCTAGATACGCAGTATTTT
D: TRBD2; V: TRBV4-1; size: NA; J: TRBJ2-3; CDR3: CASSLPPAAGGPNTQYF; DNA: TGCGCCAGCAGCCTCCCCCCAGCAGCGGGAGGGCCGAATACGCAGTATTTT
D: TRBD1; V: TRBV6-1; size: once; J: TRBJ2-7; CDR3: CASRGRGGDTYEQYF; DNA: TGTGCCAGCAGGGGGCGAGGGGGCGATACCTACGAGCAGTACTTC
D: TRBD2; V: TRBV5-1; size: few; J: TRBJ2-7; CDR3: CASSLAPQRETHYEQYF; DNA: TGCGCCAGCAGCTTGGCTCCCCAGCGGGAGACCCACTACGAGCAGTACTTC
D: TRBD2; V: TRBV10-2; size: NA; J: TRBJ2-7; CDR3: CASSESGLAGLSSYEQYF; DNA: TGCGCCAGCAGTGAGTCGGGACTAGCGGGGCTCAGCTCCTACGAGCAGTACTTC
D: TRBD1; V: TRBV28; size: NA; J: TRBJ1-2; CDR3: CASSPGQGANYGYTF; DNA: TGTGCCAGCAGCCCTGGACAGGGAGCTAACTATGGCTACACCTTC
D: TRBD1; V: TRBV28; size: NA; J: TRBJ2-7; CDR3: CASSLSIETGINEQYF; DNA: TGTGCCAGCAGTTTATCCATAGAGACAGGGATTAACGAGCAGTACTTC
D: NA; V: TRBV28; size: NA; J: TRBJ2-5; CDR3: CASTVPGGTLETQYF; DNA: TGTGCCAGCACGGTGCCAGGGGGGACCTTGGAGACCCAGTACTTC
D: TRBD1; V: TRBV6-1; size: NA; J: TRBJ2-1; CDR3: CASSVQGGSSYNEQFF; DNA: TGTGCCAGCAGTGTACAGGGGGGAAGCTCCTACAATGAGCAGTTCTTC
D: NA; V: TRBV21-1; size: once; J: TRBJ2-5; CDR3: CASSPRDREEDWGETQYF; DNA: TGTGCCAGCAGCCCCCGGGACAGGGAAGAGGATTGGGGAGAGACCCAGTACTTC
D: TRBD2; V: TRBV13; size: NA; J: TRBJ2-7; CDR3: CASRTSGTTYEQYF; DNA: TGTGCCAGCCGGACTAGCGGGACCACCTACGAGCAGTACTTC
D: NA; V: TRBV9; size: NA; J: TRBJ2-2; CDR3: CASNRGGIGELFF; DNA: TGTGCCAGCAACCGGGGCGGGATAGGGGAGCTGTTTTTT
D: TRBD1; V: TRBV6-5; size: few; J: TRBJ1-1; CDR3: CASSYGQGGTEAFF; DNA: TGTGCCAGCAGTTACGGACAGGGTGGCACTGAAGCTTTCTTT
D: NA; V: TRBV19; size: NA; J: TRBJ1-5; CDR3: CASSMWRDQPQHF; DNA: TGTGCCAGTAGTATGTGGAGGGATCAGCCCCAGCATTTT
D: NA; V: TRBV6-6; size: NA; J: TRBJ2-7; CDR3: CASSYRDNSYEQYF; DNA: TGTGCCAGCAGTTACCGGGACAACTCCTACGAGCAGTACTTC
D: TRBD2; V: TRBV5-1; size: NA; J: TRBJ2-1; CDR3: CASSLREGFGEQFF; DNA: TGCGCCAGCAGCTTGAGGGAGGGGTTCGGCGAGCAGTTCTTC
D: NA; V: TRBV28; size: NA; J: TRBJ1-4; CDR3: CASRAQSGGRNEKLFF; DNA: TGTGCCAGCAGGGCCCAGTCGGGGGGACGGAATGAAAAACTGTTTTTT
D: NA; V: TRBV7-8; size: NA; J: TRBJ1-2; CDR3: CASSRGVDRFYTF; DNA: TGTGCCAGCAGCAGAGGTGTTGACAGGTTCTACACCTTC
D: NA; V: TRBV5-1; size: NA; J: TRBJ1-1; CDR3: CASSPGGAKNTEAFF; DNA: TGCGCCAGCAGCCCGGGGGGGGCGAAGAACACTGAAGCTTTCTTT
D: NA; V: TRBV5-5; size: NA; J: TRBJ2-3; CDR3: CASSLGGHEADTQYF; DNA: TGTGCCAGCAGCTTGGGTGGACATGAAGCAGATACGCAGTATTTT
D: NA; V: TRBV5-4; size: medium-sized; J: TRBJ2-3; CDR3: CASSLAPTDTQYF; DNA: TGTGCCAGCAGCTTGGCTCCCACAGATACGCAGTATTTT
D: TRBD1; V: TRBV27; size: NA; J: TRBJ2-3; CDR3: CASSDRATDTQYF; DNA: TGTGCCAGCAGTGACAGGGCAACAGATACGCAGTATTTT
D: TRBD2; V: TRBV7-2; size: NA; J: TRBJ2-7; CDR3: CASSLGGRTYEQYF; DNA: TGTGCCAGCAGCTTGGGCGGGAGGACCTACGAGCAGTACTTC
D: TRBD2; V: TRBV30; size: NA; J: TRBJ2-7; CDR3: CAWSTLAGGPEYF; DNA: TGTGCCTGGAGTACGCTAGCGGGAGGGCCGGAGTACTTC
D: TRBD2; V: TRBV7-3; size: NA; J: TRBJ2-3; CDR3: CASTSGGPGDTQYF; DNA: TGTGCCAGCACATCGGGAGGACCGGGAGATACGCAGTATTTT
D: NA; V: TRBV28; size: NA; J: TRBJ1-1; CDR3: CASRSISGTEAFF; DNA: TGTGCCAGCAGGTCGATTTCGGGCACTGAAGCTTTCTTT
D: TRBD1; V: TRBV7-9; size: NA; J: TRBJ1-1; CDR3: CASSLSHWDRNTEAFF; DNA: TGTGCCAGCAGCTTATCCCATTGGGACAGGAACACTGAAGCTTTCTTT
D: TRBD1; V: TRBV25-1; size: NA; J: TRBJ1-2; CDR3: CASSEGGTARF; DNA: TGTGCCAGCAGTGAGGGTGGGACAGCTAGATTC
D: NA; V: TRBV4-1; size: once; J: TRBJ2-1; CDR3: CASSQDRGTSYNEQFF; DNA: TGCGCCAGCAGCCAAGATAGGGGGACCTCCTACAATGAGCAGTTCTTC
D: NA; V: TRBV28; size: NA; J: TRBJ1-1; CDR3: CASSLPPGRVSRNTEAFF; DNA: TGTGCCAGCAGCCTACCGCCAGGCAGGGTCTCCCGAAACACTGAAGCTTTCTTT
D: NA; V: TRBV28; size: NA; J: TRBJ1-4; CDR3: CASSLYRVASEKLFF; DNA: TGTGCCAGCAGTTTATACAGGGTAGCGAGTGAAAAACTGTTTTTT
D: TRBD2; V: TRBV5-6; size: NA; J: TRBJ2-1; CDR3: CASSLGLAGGKDEQFF; DNA: TGTGCCAGCAGCTTGGGACTAGCGGGAGGAAAGGATGAGCAGTTCTTC
D: NA; V: TRBV4-1; size: NA; J: TRBJ1-6; CDR3: CASSQAILHRAYSPLHF; DNA: TGCGCCAGCAGCCAAGCCATTCTTCACAGGGCATATTCACCCCTCCACTTT
D: NA; V: TRBV6-6; size: NA; J: TRBJ2-4; CDR3: CASSYQVEDIQYF; DNA: TGTGCCAGCAGTTACCAGGTGGAGGACATTCAGTACTTC
D: NA; V: TRBV7-3; size: NA; J: TRBJ1-1; CDR3: CASSSQVGAWTTEAFF; DNA: TGTGCCAGCAGCTCACAAGTGGGGGCCTGGACCACTGAAGCTTTCTTT